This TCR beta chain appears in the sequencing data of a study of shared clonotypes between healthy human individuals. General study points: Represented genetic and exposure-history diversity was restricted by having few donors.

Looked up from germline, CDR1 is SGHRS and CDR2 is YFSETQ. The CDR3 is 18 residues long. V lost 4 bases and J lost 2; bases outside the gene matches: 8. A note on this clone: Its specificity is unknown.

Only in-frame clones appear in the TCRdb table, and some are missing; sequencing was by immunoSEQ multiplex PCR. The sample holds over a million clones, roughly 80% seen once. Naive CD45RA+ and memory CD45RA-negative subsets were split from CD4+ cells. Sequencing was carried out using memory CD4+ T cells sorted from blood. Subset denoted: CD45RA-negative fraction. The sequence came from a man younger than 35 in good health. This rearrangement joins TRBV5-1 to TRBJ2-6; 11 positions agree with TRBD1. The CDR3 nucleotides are TGCGCCAGCAGCGGACAGGGGGCCCTCCGACCTGGGGCCAACGTCCTGACTTTC. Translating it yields CASSGQGALRPGANVLTF.